This T cell receptor (beta chain) derives from a study of T cell responses to AZD1222 COVID-19 vaccine. Overall study results and limits: Baseline serostatus was positive in only six or seven AZD1222 recipients.

On this clone: The target antigen is unknown.

V lost 0 bases and J lost 8, with 11 bases in between. CDR1 is ENHRY, CDR2 SYGVKD, per germline. The CDR3 is 14 residues long. TCRdb keeps only in-frame clones here, not all; method: immunoSEQ multiplex PCR. This repertoire shows about 130,000 clones, nearly 90% found once; its top ten account for roughly 5.2%. The sequencing used peripheral blood, collected 28 days after the second AZD1222 dose. This chain uses TRBV10-3 with TRBJ2-4; D is ambiguous. The sequence was collected from an adult who received the AZD1222 COVID-19 vaccine. The CDR3 nucleotides are TGTGCCATCAGTGAGTCGCGGCCAGAGGACATTCAGTACTTC. This codes for CAISESRPEDIQYF.